The entry below describes one T cell receptor beta chain. The antigen is unknown. The data are from a study of cytomegalovirus exposure and HLA in healthy donors. Study-wide results and caveats: Later examination showed HLA-associated TCR beta chains had greater clonal expansion than equally common others.

The PCR was carried out with 60 Vbeta primers and 13 Jbeta primers. TCRdb's copy holds only in-frame clones and misses some; the assay was immunoSEQ multiplex PCR. The repertoire holds roughly 160,000 clones, 70% to 80% seen once, with around 9.8% in the top ten. Looked up from germline, CDR1 is SGHAT and CDR2 is FQNNGV. The CDR3 loop spans 14 amino acids. Trimming pared 2 bases from V and 4 bases from J, leaving 10 bases between. V is TRBV11-2 and J is TRBJ2-3; no definite D call. Source material: PBMCs. The clonotype was recovered from a man aged 18 to 35 in good health and CMV-seropositive. Here the CDR3 reads CASSLPLAADTQYF. CDR3 in DNA: TGTGCCAGCAGCTTACCCTTAGCCGCAGATACGCAGTATTTT.